This T cell receptor (beta chain) was captured in a study of response to subunit inactivated influenza vaccine (dated by TCRdb to between 2018 and 2020). Broadly, across the study: Deep quantitative T cell receptor repertoire profiling was used in the study to track responses to a trivalent subunit inactivated influenza vaccine. Findings and caveats that apply to the study as a whole: It was suggested by the authors that each seasonal influenza vaccination may recruit only a limited number of new T cells.

The sample holds a few counts of this clonotype. Its recognized antigen is unknown. Per-base qualities were not stored, and no clone one base away is much larger. The library was obtained by RT-PCR. The sequencer listed for this sample is Illumina HiSeq 2500. TCRdb reanalyzed the raw reads on its own, using fastp at Q25 for trimming and MiXCR for clone calling, and kept in-frame beta chains. Rows matching on CDR3 protein sequence are summarized as one entry with the most common DNA and genes. The sample includes roughly 670,000 distinct CDR3 sequences, with around 15% observed a single time. The ten largest clones take up approximately 7.6% of the sample. Compared with germline, V lacks 7 bases and J lacks 5 bases; bases without a gene match: 5. From a lookup of the germline V gene, CDR1 and CDR2 are ENHRY and SYGVKD. The CDR3 measures 13 amino acids from cysteine to phenylalanine. Just the 39-base CDR3 DNA is kept, in frame starting at base 1.

This sequence originates from a man aged 50 to 59 who received an inactivated influenza vaccine. Donor details come from another sample of the same person, matched by shared clones. The V and J genes are TRBV10-3 and TRBJ1-5; 7 of the junction bases match TRBD1. Sequencing was performed on PBMCs from blood, taken around two weeks before vaccination. CDR3 protein: CAITKDRDQPQHF. The DNA sequence is TGTGCCATCACCAAAGACAGGGATCAGCCCCAGCATTTT.